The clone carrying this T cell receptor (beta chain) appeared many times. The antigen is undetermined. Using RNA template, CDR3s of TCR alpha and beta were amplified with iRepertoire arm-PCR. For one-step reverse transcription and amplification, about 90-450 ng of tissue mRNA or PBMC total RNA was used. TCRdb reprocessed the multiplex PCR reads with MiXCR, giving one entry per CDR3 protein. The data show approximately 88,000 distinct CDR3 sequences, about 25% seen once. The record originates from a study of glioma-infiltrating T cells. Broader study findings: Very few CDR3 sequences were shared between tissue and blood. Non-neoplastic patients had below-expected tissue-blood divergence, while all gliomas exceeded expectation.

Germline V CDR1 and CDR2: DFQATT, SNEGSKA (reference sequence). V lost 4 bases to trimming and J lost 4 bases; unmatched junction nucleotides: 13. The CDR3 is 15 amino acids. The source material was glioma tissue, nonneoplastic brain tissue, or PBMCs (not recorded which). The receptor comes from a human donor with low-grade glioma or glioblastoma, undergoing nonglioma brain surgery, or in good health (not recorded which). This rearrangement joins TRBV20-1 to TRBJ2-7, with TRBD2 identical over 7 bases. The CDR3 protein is CSANRPSGDPYEQYF. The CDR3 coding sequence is TGCAGTGCTAACCGCCCTAGCGGTGATCCTTACGAGCAGTACTTC.